A single sample is the source of the 20 T cell receptor beta chains below, sequenced in a study of technical replicates of blood from several donors. The assay was immunoSEQ multiplex PCR, and TCRdb's table has in-frame clones only and misses some. The repertoire holds fewer than 70,000 clones, around 88% seen once, with around 5.1% in the top ten. Sequenced: PBMCs. These receptor sequences come from a human donor in good health. Some clones in this sample may be carry-over from other donors' samples.

This clone was counted a single time. This sequence joins TRBV27 and TRBJ2-3; D is ambiguous. The V end lost 6 bases, the J end lost 0 bases, and 13 bases lay between the germline ends. Per the germline V gene, CDR1 is MNHEY and CDR2 is SMNVEV (reference sequence). The CDR3 totals 15 residues. CDR3 in DNA: TGTGCCAGCAGCAAGACACCCGCAAGCACAGATACGCAGTATTTT. It encodes CASSKTPASTDTQYF.

V gene TRBV7-2 combines with J gene TRBJ2-5, with 9 bases fitting TRBD1. Unmatched junction bases numbered 2, after V lost 4 bases and J lost 2 bases. The CDR3 consists of 14 residues. Per germline, CDR1 SGHTA and CDR2 FQGNSA. The CDR3 region is CASSYGTGQETQYF. The CDR3 nucleotides are TGTGCCAGCAGCTACGGGACAGGGCAAGAGACCCAGTACTTC.

The CDR3 is CASSQGASRTDTQYF. CDR3 DNA: TGTGCCAGCAGCCAAGGAGCCTCGCGTACAGATACGCAGTATTTT. The V and J genes are TRBV4-2 and TRBJ2-3; D remains unclear. From germline, CDR1 is LGHNA and CDR2 YNFKEQ. CDR3 length equals 15 residues. The V end lost 1 base, the J end lost 3 bases, and 11 bases lay between the germline ends.

The genes are TRBV5-8 and TRBJ2-3; TRBD2 matches 8 bases. The CDR3 runs to 16 residues. Trimming at V came to 1 base and at J to 0 bases, leaving 4 bases not matched to a gene. In germline, CDR1 is SGHTS, CDR2 YDEGEE. The CDR3 region is CASSLLAGYSTDTQYF. CDR3 bases: TGTGCCAGCAGCTTGTTAGCGGGATATAGCACAGATACGCAGTATTTT.

This chain uses TRBV7-9 with TRBJ2-7, with D maybe TRBD1 (6 bases). The CDR3 runs 13 residues. V lost 6 bases to trimming and J lost 1 base, with 10 bases between them. Germline-derived CDR1 and CDR2 are SEHNR and FQNEAQ (reference sequence). The CDR3 loop reads CASRPTGSYEQYF. CDR3 coding DNA: TGTGCCAGCAGGCCAACAGGGTCCTACGAGCAGTACTTC. Together with reference TRBV7-9 and TRBJ2-7, the CDR3 gives the full variable domain: DTGVSQNPRHKITKRGQNVTFRCDPISEHNRLYWYRQTLGQGPEFLTYFQNEAQLEKSRLLSDRFSAERPKGSFSTLEIQRTEQGDSAMYLCASRPTGSYEQYFGPGTRLTVT.

The J gene is TRBJ1-6, the V gene TRBV7-8; the match to TRBD1 covers 8 bases. CDR3 length: 17 residues. CDR1 is SGHVS, CDR2 FQNEAQ, per germline. Unmatched junction bases numbered 6, after V lost 5 bases and J lost 0 bases. The CDR3, as DNA: TGTGCCAGCAGCGAAAGGACAGGGAGCTCCTATAATTCACCCCTCCACTTT. Its protein is CASSERTGSSYNSPLHF.

CDR3 nucleotides: TGTGCCAGCAGCTTAAAATACGCCGGGAACACCGGGGAGCTGTTTTTT. Residues: CASSLKYAGNTGELFF. This chain connects TRBV11-2 to TRBJ2-2; D uncertain. Germline CDR1 SGHAT, CDR2 FQNNGV. Trimming took off 2 bases at V and 1 base at J, with 11 bases between the two ends. This CDR3 region has 16 residues.

The chain links TRBV7-3 to TRBJ2-7; 9 positions agree with TRBD2. The ends lost 0 bases at V and 2 bases at J; junction bases unmatched: 5. CDR1 and CDR2 from the germline V gene are SGHTA and FQGTGA. The CDR3 is 16 residues long. As DNA, the CDR3 is TGTGCCAGCAGCTTAACACGAGCTAGCGGGACCTACGAGCAGTACTTC. Protein sequence: CASSLTRASGTYEQYF.

The gene calls are TRBV7-8 and TRBJ1-3, with D possibly being TRBD1 (5 bases). Trimming stripped 8 bases from V and 8 bases from J, with 19 bases between. The germline V gene has CDR1 SGHVS and CDR2 FQNEAQ. This CDR3 has 14 amino acids. In nucleotides, the CDR3 is TGTGCCAGCTCGCGACGAAGGGGCGCGGACACCATATATTTT. Translating it yields CASSRRRGADTIYF.

This chain joins TRBV7-3 and TRBJ2-1; TRBD2 matches at 14 bases. CDR1 is SGHTA, CDR2 FQGTGA, per germline. Losses at the gene ends were 4 bases for V and 0 bases for J; bases not matched to a gene: 14. The CDR3 is made up of 21 amino acids. The CDR3 region has the DNA TGTGCCAGCAGCTCCGAAGGGACTAGCGGGAGATTAGCCAGCTCCTACAATGAGCAGTTCTTC. Protein product: CASSSEGTSGRLASSYNEQFF.

This chain joins TRBV5-1 and TRBJ1-6, with TRBD1 matching over 7 bases. The CDR3 spans 17 residues. V shed 0 bases, J shed 8 bases, and the junction held 11 bases outside the gene matches. Germline V gene data show CDR1 as SGHRS and CDR2 as YFSETQ. The CDR3 nucleotides are TGCGCCAGCAGCTTGGGCGGCACAGGGGCCGGGGATTCACCCCTCCACTTT. Protein: CASSLGGTGAGDSPLHF.

The chain couples TRBV7-2 to TRBJ2-1, with no clear D. Germline V gives CDR1 SGHTA, CDR2 FQGNSA. Trimming took off 5 bases at V and 10 bases at J, with 12 bases between the two ends. The CDR3 is made up of 12 amino acids. CDR3 in amino acids: CASSKQRTEQFF. The CDR3 region has the DNA TGTGCCAGCAGCAAGCAGCGAACCGAGCAGTTCTTC.

The J gene is TRBJ2-3, the V gene TRBV20-1, with a tentative D call TRBD2 (6 bases). Trimming took 6 bases from V and 6 from J, leaving 10 bases between them. CDR3 length: 11 residues. The germline V gene has CDR1 DFQATT and CDR2 SNEGSKA (reference sequence). CDR3 amino acids: CSATGADTQYF. DNA for the CDR3: TGCAGTGCCACGGGAGCCGATACGCAGTATTTT.

The chain uses TRBV4-3 and TRBJ2-1, with 11 bases matching TRBD2. Trimming at V came to 0 bases and at J to 6 bases, leaving 7 bases not matched to a gene. The CDR3 spans 17 residues. Germline V gene sequence: CDR1 LGHNA, CDR2 YSLEER. The CDR3 reads CASSQDLAGGPVNEQFF. CDR3 nucleotide sequence: TGCGCCAGCAGCCAAGATTTAGCGGGGGGGCCCGTCAATGAGCAGTTCTTC.

This clone showed up just once. The chain is built from TRBV7-2 and TRBJ2-7; D is unclear. V lost 1 base and J lost 2, with 9 bases in between. This CDR3 comprises 14 residues. Germline V gene lookup returns CDR1 SGHTA and CDR2 FQGNSA. CDR3: CASSLGQSAYEQYF. The CDR3 DNA follows: TGTGCCAGCAGCTTAGGTCAATCGGCCTACGAGCAGTACTTC.

This clone was recorded once. The V call is TRBV7-6, the J call TRBJ2-1, with 7 bases identical to TRBD2. V trimming: 3 bases; J trimming: 0 bases; junction bases outside the gene matches: 8. Germline V gene lookup returns CDR1 SGHVS and CDR2 FNYEAQ. There are 17 residues in the CDR3. CDR3 nucleotide sequence: TGTGCCAGCAGCTTGGCCTCTAGCGGTAGCTCCTACAATGAGCAGTTCTTC. This sequence encodes CASSLASSGSSYNEQFF.

The CDR3 sequence is CASSGGLREETQYF. The CDR3 bases are TGTGCCAGCAGTGGTGGACTAAGAGAAGAGACCCAGTACTTC. The V call is TRBV6-1, the J call TRBJ2-5; TRBD2 is a possible D gene (6 bases). This CDR3 is 14 amino acids long. Germline CDR1 MNHNS, CDR2 SASEGT. Trimming stripped 4 bases from V and 3 bases from J, with 12 bases between.

V gene TRBV19 combines with J gene TRBJ2-1, with 7 bases fitting TRBD2. The CDR3 totals 14 residues. The V segment lost 4 bases and the J segment 8 bases; nucleotides outside the gene matches: 8. CDR1 and CDR2 (germline): LNHDA, SQIVND (reference sequence). The CDR3 loop is CASSTRLAPDEQFF. The CDR3 DNA reads TGTGCCAGTAGTACTCGACTAGCTCCCGATGAGCAGTTCTTC.

This clone has a handful of counts. The genes are TRBV13 and TRBJ2-7; 9 nucleotides match TRBD2. Losses at the gene ends were 4 bases for V and 0 bases for J; bases not matched to a gene: 16. The V gene's germline CDR1 is PRHDT and CDR2 FYEKMQ (reference sequence). The CDR3 totals 19 residues. CDR3 bases: TGTGCCAGCAGCTCGACGGGAGTCGCGGGGGGGCCAAGCTCCTACGAGCAGTACTTC. Translated, it gives CASSSTGVAGGPSSYEQYF.

The chain combines TRBV4-3 with TRBJ2-3; D ambiguous. Trimming shortened V by 1 base and J by 5 bases, and 16 bases separated the two germline ends. CDR3 length: 16 amino acids. Germline V gene sequence: CDR1 LGHNA, CDR2 YSLEER. CDR3 sequence: CASSQGAQPTRDTQYF. DNA of the CDR3: TGCGCCAGCAGCCAAGGGGCACAGCCAACCAGAGATACGCAGTATTTT.